The clone carrying this TCR beta chain occurred once. Germline V gene sequence: CDR1 SNHLY, CDR2 FYNNEI. The CDR3 has 15 amino acids. V was clipped by 10 bases and J by 0 bases; unmatched bases: 6. This specimen belongs to a study of blood T cell repertoires in COVID-19. Data came from immunoSEQ multiplex PCR; TCRdb stores just in-frame clones and leaves some out. This sample yields roughly 500,000 clones, of which about 88% are seen a single time; approximately 0.9% belongs to the top ten. Sample: peripheral blood. This receptor was obtained from a young man with COVID-19, enrolled during active disease. The V gene is TRBV2, the J gene TRBJ2-6; 7 nucleotides agree with TRBD1. The CDR3 nucleotides are TGTGCCAATGGGACAGTTAGCTCTGGGGCCAACGTCCTGACTTTC. Its protein product is CANGTVSSGANVLTF.